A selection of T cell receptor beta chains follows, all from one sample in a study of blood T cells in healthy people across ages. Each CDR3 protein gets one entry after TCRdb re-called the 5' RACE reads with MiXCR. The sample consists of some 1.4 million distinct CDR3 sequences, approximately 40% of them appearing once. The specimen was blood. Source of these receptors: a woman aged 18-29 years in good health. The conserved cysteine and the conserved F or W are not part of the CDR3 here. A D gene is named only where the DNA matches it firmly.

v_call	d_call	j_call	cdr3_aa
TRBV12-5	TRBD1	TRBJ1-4	ASGLGDSKLF
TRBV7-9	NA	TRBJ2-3	ASRTSGGSTDTQY
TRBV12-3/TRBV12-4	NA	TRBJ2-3	ASRGAARTQY
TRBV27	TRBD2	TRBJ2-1	ASSFGLAHNEQF
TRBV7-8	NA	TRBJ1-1	ASRKDTSEAF
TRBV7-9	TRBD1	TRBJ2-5	ASRGQGAQKQY
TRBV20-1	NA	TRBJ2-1	SARDPAGHSYNEQF
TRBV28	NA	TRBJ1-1	ASSFHSGNVNTEAF
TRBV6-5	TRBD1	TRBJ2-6	ASSYGTEGPSGANVLT
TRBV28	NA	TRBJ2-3	ASSSGRAGVDTQY
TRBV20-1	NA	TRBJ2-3	SARKSDSSDTQY
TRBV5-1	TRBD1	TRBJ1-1	ASGTTFRGGKMNTEAF
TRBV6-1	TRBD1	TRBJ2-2	ASRSGRQGSKNTGELF
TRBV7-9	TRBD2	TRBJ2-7	ASSFHWTSGRDLNEQY
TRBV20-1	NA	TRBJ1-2	SARVVGFGYGYT
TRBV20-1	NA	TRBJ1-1	SAGGGKNTEAF
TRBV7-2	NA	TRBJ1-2	ASSGNRVGAYGYT
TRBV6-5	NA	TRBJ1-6	ASSQMVDSPLH
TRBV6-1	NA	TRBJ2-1	ASSERLFEQF
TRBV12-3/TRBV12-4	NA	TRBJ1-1	ASTGQLMNTEAF
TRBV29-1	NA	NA	SARVAAEQY
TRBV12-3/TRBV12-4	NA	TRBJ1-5	ASTPPGTNQPQH
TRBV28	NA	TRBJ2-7	ASSFSEGTFYEQY
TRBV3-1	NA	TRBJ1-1	ASSRRRTAPEAF
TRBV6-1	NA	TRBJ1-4	ASRAGAEKLF
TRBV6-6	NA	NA	ASMGLEGASHEQY
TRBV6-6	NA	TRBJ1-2	ASMTGPGGGYGYT
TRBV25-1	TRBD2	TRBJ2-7	ASSDRLADYEQY
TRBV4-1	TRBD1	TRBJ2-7	ASSQLFGTGGYEQY
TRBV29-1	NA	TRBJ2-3	SVEAFSLVTQY
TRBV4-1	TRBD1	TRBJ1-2	ASSQLQGVNYGYT
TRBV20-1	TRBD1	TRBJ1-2	SARDTGGLYGYT
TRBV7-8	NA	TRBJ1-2	ASSLDPIRGYT
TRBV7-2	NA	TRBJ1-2	ASSLVVVGATTHGYT
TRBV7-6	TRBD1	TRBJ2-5	ASSLPLDRSWAQY
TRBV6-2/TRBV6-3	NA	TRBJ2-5	ASSYPGGGSGWEQY
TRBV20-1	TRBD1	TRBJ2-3	SAWNRGRTDTQY
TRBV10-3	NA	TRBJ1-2	AIRRDNLYGYT
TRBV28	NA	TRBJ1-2	ASRLGVTGLT